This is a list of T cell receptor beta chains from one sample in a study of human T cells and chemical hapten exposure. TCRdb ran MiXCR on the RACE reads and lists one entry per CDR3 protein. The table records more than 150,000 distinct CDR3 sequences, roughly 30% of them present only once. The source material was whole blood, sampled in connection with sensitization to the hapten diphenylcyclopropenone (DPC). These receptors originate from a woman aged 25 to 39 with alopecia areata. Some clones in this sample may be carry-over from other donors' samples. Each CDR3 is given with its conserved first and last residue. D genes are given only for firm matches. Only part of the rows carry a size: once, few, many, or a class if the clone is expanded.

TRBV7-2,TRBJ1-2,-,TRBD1,TGTGCCAGCAGCCCCCGACAGGGAAACTATGGCTACACCTTC,CASSPRQGNYGYTF
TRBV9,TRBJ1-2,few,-,TGTGCCAGCAGCGTAAGGCATAACTATGGCTACACCTTC,CASSVRHNYGYTF
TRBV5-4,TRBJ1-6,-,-,TGTGCCAGCAGCCGGGACGGGGGAAATTCACCCCTCCACTTT,CASSRDGGNSPLHF
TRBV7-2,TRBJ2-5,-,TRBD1,TGTGCCAGCAGCTCACAGGGGGCACGAGAGACCCAGTACTTC,CASSSQGARETQYF
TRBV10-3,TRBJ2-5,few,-,TGTGCCATCAGTGAGTCGAACCTGAACGGAGAGACCCAGTACTTC,CAISESNLNGETQYF
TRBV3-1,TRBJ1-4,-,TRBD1,TGTGCCAGCAGCCAACGGACAGGGGACGAAAAACTGTTTTTT,CASSQRTGDEKLFF
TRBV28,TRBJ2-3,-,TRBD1,TGTGCCAGCAGGGGTCCTCAGGGGGGCACAGATACGCAGTATTTT,CASRGPQGGTDTQYF
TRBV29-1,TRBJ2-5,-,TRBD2,TGCAGCGTGGGACTAGTCAGGAGGAAGACCCAGTACTTC,CSVGLVRRKTQYF
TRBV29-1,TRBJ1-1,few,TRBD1,TGCAGCGTCAGGGGGCTAAACACTGAAGCTTTCTTT,CSVRGLNTEAFF
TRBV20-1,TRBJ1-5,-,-,TGCAGTGCTAGAGACGTTGCGCAGCCCCAGCATTTT,CSARDVAQPQHF
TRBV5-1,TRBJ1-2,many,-,TGCGCCAGCAGCTTGGGTGCAGGGGACTATGGCTACACCTTC,CASSLGAGDYGYTF
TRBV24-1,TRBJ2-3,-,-,TGTGCCACCAGTGATTTATACCGGTCGCCGCAGTATTTT,CATSDLYRSPQYF
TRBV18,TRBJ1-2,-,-,TGTGCCAGCTCACCAGAGACTTTTTCGTCTAACTATGGCTACACCTTC,CASSPETFSSNYGYTF
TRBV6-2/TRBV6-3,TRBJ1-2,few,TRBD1,TGTGCCAGCAGTTACGGGGACAGGGTGACCCGTCCGCGCGGCTACACCTTC,CASSYGDRVTRPRGYTF
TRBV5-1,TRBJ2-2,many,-,TGCGCCAGCAGCTTGCAAGCCGGGGAGCTGTTTTTT,CASSLQAGELFF
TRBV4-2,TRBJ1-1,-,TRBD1,TGTGCCAGCAGCCCGCCCACAGGGGACACTGAAGCTTTCTTT,CASSPPTGDTEAFF